A single TCR beta chain is shown here with its context. Its antigen is unidentified. Germline V gene sequence: CDR1 DFQATT, CDR2 SNEGSKA (reference sequence). The CDR3 totals 15 residues. The germline V and J ends were trimmed by 0 bases and 2 bases, with 12 bases remaining between them. This entry comes from a study of blood T cells in healthy people across ages. Broader study findings: Higher diversity, along with more naive CD4+ cells, distinguished long-lived donors from aged donors.

With a J-beta primer mix and a sample-barcoded 5' primer, a second PCR ran 7 to 11 cycles. Every cDNA molecule carried a tag from a template-switch adaptor bearing 12 random nucleotides. Using its own MiXCR run on the 5' RACE reads, TCRdb lists one record per CDR3 protein. The sample lists around 800,000 distinct CDR3 sequences; around 68% were seen once. The clonotype comes from a man aged 25 to 40 in good health. The chain is built from TRBV20-1 and TRBJ2-3, with D perhaps matching TRBD1 or TRBD2 (5 bases each). The sample consisted of blood. CDR3 region: CSARDGTRVTDTQYF. The DNA of the CDR3 is TGCAGTGCTAGAGATGGGACCCGAGTCACAGATACGCAGTATTTT.